This is a list of T cell receptor beta chains from one sample in a study of cytomegalovirus exposure and HLA in healthy donors. The protocol was immunoSEQ multiplex PCR, while the TCRdb copy is restricted to in-frame clones and leaves out a portion. The sample yields 200,000 to 250,000 clones, roughly 78% seen once. The sample was PBMCs. The receptors come from a boy aged 5-17 years in good health and CMV-seronegative. Both conserved end residues are part of each CDR3. D genes are given only for firm matches. Clone sizes are given selectively: once, few, many, or a class where the clone is expanded.

j_call: TRBJ2-5; v_call: TRBV11-3; d_call: .; clone_size: .; cdr3_nt: TGTGCCAGCAGCTTAGATGATCTCGGTATCCAAGAGACCCAGTACTTC; cdr3_aa: CASSLDDLGIQETQYF
j_call: TRBJ1-5; v_call: TRBV11-2; d_call: TRBD1; clone_size: .; cdr3_nt: TGTGCCAGCAGCCGGACAGGGATTAGCAATCAGCCCCAGCATTTT; cdr3_aa: CASSRTGISNQPQHF
j_call: TRBJ2-7; v_call: TRBV30; d_call: TRBD1; clone_size: .; cdr3_nt: TGTGCCTGGAGCTTGTTGGGACAGGGGTACGAGCAGTACTTC; cdr3_aa: CAWSLLGQGYEQYF
j_call: TRBJ1-1; v_call: TRBV28; d_call: .; clone_size: once; cdr3_nt: TGTGCCAGCGTGGGCTCCCTCACTGAAGCTTTCTTT; cdr3_aa: CASVGSLTEAFF
j_call: TRBJ2-3; v_call: TRBV11-2; d_call: .; clone_size: few; cdr3_nt: TGTGCCAGCAGCCCAGTGGTGGCTACGCAGTATTTT; cdr3_aa: CASSPVVATQYF
j_call: TRBJ1-1; v_call: TRBV9; d_call: .; clone_size: few; cdr3_nt: TGTGCCAGCAGCCCTTGGGACACCATGAACACTGAAGCTTTCTTT; cdr3_aa: CASSPWDTMNTEAFF
j_call: TRBJ2-7; v_call: TRBV11-3; d_call: .; clone_size: .; cdr3_nt: TGTGCCAGCAGCTTAGCTTGGAGCGGGCCAGCCTACGAGCAGTACTTC; cdr3_aa: CASSLAWSGPAYEQYF
j_call: TRBJ2-6; v_call: TRBV5-1; d_call: TRBD1; clone_size: .; cdr3_nt: TGCGCCAGCAGCTTGAGAGGGGGCCCTGGGGCCAACGTCCTGACTTTC; cdr3_aa: CASSLRGGPGANVLTF
j_call: TRBJ2-7; v_call: TRBV18; d_call: .; clone_size: .; cdr3_nt: TGTGCCAGCTCACCAGGCGTTGGGGCCCCCTACGAGCAGTACTTC; cdr3_aa: CASSPGVGAPYEQYF
j_call: TRBJ1-5; v_call: TRBV15; d_call: .; clone_size: .; cdr3_nt: TGTGCCACCAGCAGGAGGGCGGGGAATCAGCCCCAGCATTTT; cdr3_aa: CATSRRAGNQPQHF
j_call: TRBJ2-3; v_call: TRBV2; d_call: .; clone_size: .; cdr3_nt: TGTGCCATGATATCGAAGGCAGCGGACGAGGAAGCACCAGATACGCAGTATTTT; cdr3_aa: CAMISKAADEEAPDTQYF
j_call: TRBJ1-2; v_call: TRBV30; d_call: .; clone_size: .; cdr3_nt: TGTGCCTGGAACCGAGGGACTGCGATGCTCTATGGCTACACCTTC; cdr3_aa: CAWNRGTAMLYGYTF
j_call: TRBJ2-3; v_call: TRBV19; d_call: TRBD2; clone_size: .; cdr3_nt: TGTGCCAGTAGTCCTGCTAGCGGGAGCGATACGCAGTATTTT; cdr3_aa: CASSPASGSDTQYF
j_call: TRBJ2-7; v_call: TRBV18; d_call: .; clone_size: .; cdr3_nt: TGTGCCAGCTCACCACCGGGGGGGCCTTCGTACGAGCAGTACTTC; cdr3_aa: CASSPPGGPSYEQYF
j_call: TRBJ2-7; v_call: TRBV25-1; d_call: .; clone_size: .; cdr3_nt: TGTGCCAGCAGTGACGGGGTCCAGTACTTC; cdr3_aa: CASSDGVQYF
j_call: TRBJ2-6; v_call: TRBV19; d_call: .; clone_size: .; cdr3_nt: TGTGCCAGTAGTATTGGGAGTGTCTCTGGGGCCAACGTCCTGACTTTC; cdr3_aa: CASSIGSVSGANVLTF
j_call: TRBJ2-3; v_call: TRBV5-4; d_call: TRBD2; clone_size: .; cdr3_nt: TGTGCCAGCAGCTTCGGGTGGCCAGCGGGGGGGCCTAGCACAGATACGCAGTATTTT; cdr3_aa: CASSFGWPAGGPSTDTQYF
j_call: TRBJ2-7; v_call: TRBV7-9; d_call: TRBD2; clone_size: .; cdr3_nt: TGTGCCAGCAGCCGAGCCGGACTAGCGGGGGACTCCTACGAGCAGTACTTC; cdr3_aa: CASSRAGLAGDSYEQYF
j_call: TRBJ1-6; v_call: TRBV4-2; d_call: .; clone_size: .; cdr3_nt: TGTGCCAGCAGCCAGACCCTCCTGGGGGCCTCCTATAATTCACCCCTCCACTTT; cdr3_aa: CASSQTLLGASYNSPLHF